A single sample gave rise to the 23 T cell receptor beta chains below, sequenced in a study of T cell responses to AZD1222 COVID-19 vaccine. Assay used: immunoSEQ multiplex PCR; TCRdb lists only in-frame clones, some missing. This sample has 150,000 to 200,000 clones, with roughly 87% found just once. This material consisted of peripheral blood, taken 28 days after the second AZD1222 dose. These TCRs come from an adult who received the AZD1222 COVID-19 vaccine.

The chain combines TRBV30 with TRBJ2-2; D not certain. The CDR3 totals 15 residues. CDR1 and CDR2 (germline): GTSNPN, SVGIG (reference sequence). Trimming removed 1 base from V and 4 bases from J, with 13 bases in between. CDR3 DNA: TGTGCCTGGAGTGGGCTGGGGATGAGCACCGGGGAGCTGTTTTTT. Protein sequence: CAWSGLGMSTGELFF.

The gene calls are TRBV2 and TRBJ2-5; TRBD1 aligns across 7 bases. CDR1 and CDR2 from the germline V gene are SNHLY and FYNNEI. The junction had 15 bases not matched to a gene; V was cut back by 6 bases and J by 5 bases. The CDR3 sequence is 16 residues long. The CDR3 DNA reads TGTGCCAGCAGGCTAATTCGGACAGGCCTAATGGAGACCCAGTACTTC. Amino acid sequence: CASRLIRTGLMETQYF.

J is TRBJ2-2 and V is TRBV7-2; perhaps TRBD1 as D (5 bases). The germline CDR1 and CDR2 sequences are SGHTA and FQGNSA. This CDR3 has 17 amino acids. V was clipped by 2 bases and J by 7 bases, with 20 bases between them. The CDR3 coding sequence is TGTGCCAGCAGCTTACAGGGATTCCTGAATTCTCGCGGGGAGCTGTTTTTT. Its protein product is CASSLQGFLNSRGELFF.

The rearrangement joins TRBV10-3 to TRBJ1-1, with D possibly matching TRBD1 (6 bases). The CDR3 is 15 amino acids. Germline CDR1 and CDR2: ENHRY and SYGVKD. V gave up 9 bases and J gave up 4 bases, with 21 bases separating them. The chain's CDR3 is CAMKGGADSGTEAFF. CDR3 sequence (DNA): TGTGCCATGAAGGGGGGCGCAGATTCGGGCACTGAAGCTTTCTTT.

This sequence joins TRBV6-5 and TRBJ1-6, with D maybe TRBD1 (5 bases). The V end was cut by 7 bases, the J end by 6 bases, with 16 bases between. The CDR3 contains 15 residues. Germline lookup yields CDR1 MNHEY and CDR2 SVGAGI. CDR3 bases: TGTGCCAGCAATATGGGGCAGGCCCTTAATTCACCCCTCCACTTT. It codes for CASNMGQALNSPLHF.

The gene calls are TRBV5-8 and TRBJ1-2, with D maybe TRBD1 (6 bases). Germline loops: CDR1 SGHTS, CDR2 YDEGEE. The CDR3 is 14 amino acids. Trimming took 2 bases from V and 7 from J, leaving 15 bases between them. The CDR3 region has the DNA TGTGCCAGCAGCTTCCTACAGGGCCGGAGTGGCTACACCTTC. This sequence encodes CASSFLQGRSGYTF.

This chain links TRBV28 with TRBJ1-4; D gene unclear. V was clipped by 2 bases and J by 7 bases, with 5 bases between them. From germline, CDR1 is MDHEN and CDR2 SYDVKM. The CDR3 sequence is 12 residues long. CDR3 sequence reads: CASSLAFEKLFF. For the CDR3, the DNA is TGTGCCAGCAGTTTAGCATTTGAAAAACTGTTTTTT.

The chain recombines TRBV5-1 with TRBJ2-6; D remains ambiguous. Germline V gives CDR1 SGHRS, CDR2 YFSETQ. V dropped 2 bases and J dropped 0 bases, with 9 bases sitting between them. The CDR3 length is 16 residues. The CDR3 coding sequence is TGCGCCAGCAGCTTCGACCCCGACTCTGGGGCCAACGTCCTGACTTTC. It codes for CASSFDPDSGANVLTF.

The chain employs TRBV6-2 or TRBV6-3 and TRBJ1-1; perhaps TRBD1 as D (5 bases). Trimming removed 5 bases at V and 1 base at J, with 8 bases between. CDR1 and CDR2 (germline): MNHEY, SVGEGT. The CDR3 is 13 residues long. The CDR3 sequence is CASSGQENTEAFF. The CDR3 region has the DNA TGTGCCAGCAGTGGACAAGAGAACACTGAAGCTTTCTTT.

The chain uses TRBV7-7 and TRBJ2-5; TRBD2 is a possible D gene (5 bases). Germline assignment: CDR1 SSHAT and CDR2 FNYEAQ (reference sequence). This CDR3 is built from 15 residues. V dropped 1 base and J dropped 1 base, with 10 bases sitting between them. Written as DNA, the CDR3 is TGTGCCAGCAGCTTAGGGGCGGGCCTCCAAGAGACCCAGTACTTC. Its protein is CASSLGAGLQETQYF.

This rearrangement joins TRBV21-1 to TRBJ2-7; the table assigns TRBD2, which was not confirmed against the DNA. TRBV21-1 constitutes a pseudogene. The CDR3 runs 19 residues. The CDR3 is CASPNSVVLLVSHSHEQYF. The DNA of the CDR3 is TGTGCCAGTCCAAATTCGGTTGTCTTACTAGTCTCGCATTCTCACGAGCAGTACTTC.

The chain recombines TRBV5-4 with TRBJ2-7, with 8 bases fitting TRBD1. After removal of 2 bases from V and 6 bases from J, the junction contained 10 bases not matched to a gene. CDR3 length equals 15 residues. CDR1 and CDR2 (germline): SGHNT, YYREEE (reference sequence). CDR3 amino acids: CASSFQGAWVSEQYF. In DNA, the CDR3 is TGTGCCAGCAGCTTCCAGGGGGCCTGGGTTTCCGAGCAGTACTTC.

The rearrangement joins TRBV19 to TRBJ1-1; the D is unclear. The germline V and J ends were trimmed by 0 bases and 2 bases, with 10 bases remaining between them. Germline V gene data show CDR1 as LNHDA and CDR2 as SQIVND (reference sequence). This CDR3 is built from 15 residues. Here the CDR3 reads CASSIEEVGNTEAFF. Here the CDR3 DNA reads TGTGCCAGTAGTATAGAAGAGGTCGGTAACACTGAAGCTTTCTTT.

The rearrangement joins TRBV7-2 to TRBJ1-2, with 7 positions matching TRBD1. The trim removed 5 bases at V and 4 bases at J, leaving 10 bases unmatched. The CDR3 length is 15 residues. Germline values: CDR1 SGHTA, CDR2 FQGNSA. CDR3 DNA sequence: TGTGCCAGCAGCCCCCCGGGACAGCAAACCTATGGCTACACCTTC. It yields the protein CASSPPGQQTYGYTF.

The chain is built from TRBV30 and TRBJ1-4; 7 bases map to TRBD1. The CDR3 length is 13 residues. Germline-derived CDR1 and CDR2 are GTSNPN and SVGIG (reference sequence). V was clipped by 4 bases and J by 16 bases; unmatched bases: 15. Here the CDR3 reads CAWKEGASGVPFF. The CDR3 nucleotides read TGTGCCTGGAAAGAGGGGGCGTCCGGGGTCCCGTTTTTT.

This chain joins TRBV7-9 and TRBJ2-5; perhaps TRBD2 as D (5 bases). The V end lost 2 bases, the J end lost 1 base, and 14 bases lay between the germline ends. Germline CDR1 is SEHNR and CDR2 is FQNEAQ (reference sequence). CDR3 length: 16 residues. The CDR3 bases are TGTGCCAGCAGCTTAACAAGCGGAGGTACCCAAGAGACCCAGTACTTC. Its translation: CASSLTSGGTQETQYF.

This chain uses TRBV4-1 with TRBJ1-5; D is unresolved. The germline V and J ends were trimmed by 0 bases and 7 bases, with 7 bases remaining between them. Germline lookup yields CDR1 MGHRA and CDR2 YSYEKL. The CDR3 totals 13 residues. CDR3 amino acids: CASSQDSGQPQHF. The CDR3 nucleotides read TGCGCCAGCAGCCAAGATAGTGGCCAGCCCCAGCATTTT.

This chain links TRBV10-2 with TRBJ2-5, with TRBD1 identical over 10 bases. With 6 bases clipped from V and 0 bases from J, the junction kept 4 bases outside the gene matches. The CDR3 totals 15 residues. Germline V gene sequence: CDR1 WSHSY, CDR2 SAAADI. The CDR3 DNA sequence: TGCGCCAGCAGACCGGGACAGGGGTACCAAGAGACCCAGTACTTC. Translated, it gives CASRPGQGYQETQYF.

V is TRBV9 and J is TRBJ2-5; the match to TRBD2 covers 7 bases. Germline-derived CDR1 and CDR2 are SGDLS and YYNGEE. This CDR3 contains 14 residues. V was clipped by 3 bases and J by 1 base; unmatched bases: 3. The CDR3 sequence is CASSAASGQETQYF. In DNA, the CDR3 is TGTGCCAGCAGCGCCGCTAGCGGCCAAGAGACCCAGTACTTC.

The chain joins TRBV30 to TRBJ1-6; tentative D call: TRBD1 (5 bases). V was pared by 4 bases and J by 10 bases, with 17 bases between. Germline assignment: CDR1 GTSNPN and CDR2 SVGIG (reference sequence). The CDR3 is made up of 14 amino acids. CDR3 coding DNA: TGTGCCTGGACGTTGGGGGTCCCCGGGTCACCCCTCCACTTT. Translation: CAWTLGVPGSPLHF.

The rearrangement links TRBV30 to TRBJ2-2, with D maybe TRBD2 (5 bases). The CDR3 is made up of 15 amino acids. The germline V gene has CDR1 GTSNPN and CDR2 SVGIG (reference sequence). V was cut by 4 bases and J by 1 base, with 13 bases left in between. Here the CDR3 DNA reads TGTGCCTGGAAACTCCGGACTTGGAACACCGGGGAGCTGTTTTTT. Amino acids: CAWKLRTWNTGELFF.

The DNA of the CDR3 is TGTGCCAGCAGTCTTTCCTCCGGGACAGGGGTCTACGAGCAGTACTTC. It yields the protein CASSLSSGTGVYEQYF. The chain couples TRBV27 to TRBJ2-7; 10 nucleotides agree with TRBD1. Germline V lookup: CDR1 MNHEY, CDR2 SMNVEV (reference sequence). CDR3 size: 16 residues. Trimming took 5 bases from V and 3 from J; bases not matched to a gene: 10.

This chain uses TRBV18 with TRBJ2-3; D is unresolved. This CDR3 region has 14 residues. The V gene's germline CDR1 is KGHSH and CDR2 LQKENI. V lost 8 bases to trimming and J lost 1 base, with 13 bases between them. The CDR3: CASLEQRGTDTQYF. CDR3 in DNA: TGTGCCAGCCTTGAACAAAGGGGCACAGATACGCAGTATTTT. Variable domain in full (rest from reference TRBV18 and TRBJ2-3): NAGVMQNPRHLVRRRGQEARLRCSPMKGHSHVYWYRQLPEEGLKFMVYLQKENIIDESGMPKERFSAEFPKEGPSILRIQQVVRGDSAAYFCASLEQRGTDTQYFGPGTRLTVL.